Below, 4 T cell receptor beta chains from the same sample are listed, as sequenced in a study of OX40 agonist ivuxolimab in advanced cancers. Assay used: immunoSEQ multiplex PCR; TCRdb lists only in-frame clones, some missing. Of tens of thousands of clones in the sample, just over 85% were seen once. The starting material was CD4+ or CD8+ T cells sorted from blood, obtained in a trial of the OX40 agonist ivuxolimab. The receptors stem from an adult with an advanced solid tumor such as melanoma, head and neck, liver or kidney cancer.

The rearrangement links TRBV7-9 to TRBJ2-6; D call uncertain. There are 16 residues in the CDR3. The V and J ends lost 5 bases and 2 bases respectively, with 13 bases between them. Germline-derived CDR1 and CDR2 are SEHNR and FQNEAQ (reference sequence). This chain's CDR3 is CASSLPWGPGANVLTF. The CDR3 DNA reads as TGTGCCAGCAGCCTACCCTGGGGTCCTGGGGCCAACGTCCTGACTTTC.

The CDR3 sequence: CASSLRSGTGAGPLHF. In DNA, the CDR3 is TGTGCCAGCAGCCTTCGGTCCGGGACAGGCGCGGGGCCCCTCCACTTT. The chain links TRBV13 to TRBJ1-6; the match to TRBD1 covers 8 bases. Germline V CDR1 and CDR2: PRHDT, FYEKMQ (reference sequence). V gave up 5 bases and J gave up 13 bases; unmatched junction bases: 16. The CDR3 has 16 residues. Using reference TRBV13 and TRBJ1-6 for the parts outside the CDR3, the full variable domain is AAGVIQSPRHLIKEKRETATLKCYPIPRHDTVYWYQQGPGQDPQFLISFYEKMQSDKGSIPDRFSAQQFSDYHSELNMSSLELGDSALYFCASSLRSGTGAGPLHFGNGTRLTVT.

This chain uses TRBV6-1 with TRBJ2-2; TRBD1 matches 9 bases. From germline, CDR1 is MNHNS and CDR2 SASEGT. CDR3 length: 14 amino acids. Trimming cost V 4 bases and J 6 bases; bases outside gene matches: 3. The CDR3: CASSVQGAPGELFF. The CDR3 DNA is TGTGCCAGCAGTGTACAGGGGGCTCCCGGGGAGCTGTTTTTT.

V is TRBV9 and J is TRBJ1-4; TRBD1 matches 8 bases. Germline CDR1 SGDLS, CDR2 YYNGEE. CDR3 length: 16 residues. V shed 4 bases and J 5 bases; nucleotides not matched to a gene: 10. The CDR3 reads CASSPRPGQENEKLFF. The CDR3 nucleotides are TGTGCCAGCAGCCCTAGGCCGGGACAGGAAAATGAAAAACTGTTTTTT.